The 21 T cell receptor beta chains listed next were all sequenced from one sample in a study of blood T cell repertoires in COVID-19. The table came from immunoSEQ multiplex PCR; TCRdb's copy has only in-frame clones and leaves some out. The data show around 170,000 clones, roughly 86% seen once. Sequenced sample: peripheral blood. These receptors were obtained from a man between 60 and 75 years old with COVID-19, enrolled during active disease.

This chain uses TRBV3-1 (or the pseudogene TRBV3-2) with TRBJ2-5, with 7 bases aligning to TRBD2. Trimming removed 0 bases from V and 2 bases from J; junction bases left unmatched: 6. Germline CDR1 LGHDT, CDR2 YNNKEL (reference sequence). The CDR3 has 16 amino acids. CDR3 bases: TGTGCCAGCAGCCAAGATTGTGGGCGGGAGCAAGAGACCCAGTACTTC. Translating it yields CASSQDCGREQETQYF.

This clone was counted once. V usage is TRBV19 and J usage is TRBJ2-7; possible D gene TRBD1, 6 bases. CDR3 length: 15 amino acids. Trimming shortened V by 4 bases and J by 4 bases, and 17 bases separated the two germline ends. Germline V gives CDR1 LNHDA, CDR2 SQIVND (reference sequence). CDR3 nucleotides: TGTGCCAGTAGTACCCCCGGGACATCCTATTACGAGCAGTACTTC. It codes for CASSTPGTSYYEQYF.

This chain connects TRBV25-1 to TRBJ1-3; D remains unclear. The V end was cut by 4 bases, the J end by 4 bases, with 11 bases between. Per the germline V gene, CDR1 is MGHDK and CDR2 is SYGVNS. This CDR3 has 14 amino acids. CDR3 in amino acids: CASSGYISGNTIYF. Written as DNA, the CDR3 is TGTGCCAGCAGTGGGTACATTTCGGGAAACACCATATATTTT. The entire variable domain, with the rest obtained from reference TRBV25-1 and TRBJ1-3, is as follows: EADIYQTPRYLVIGTGKKITLECSQTMGHDKMYWYQQDPGMELHLIHYSYGVNSTEKGDLSSESTVSRIRTEHFPLTLESARPSHTSQYLCASSGYISGNTIYFGEGSWLTVV.

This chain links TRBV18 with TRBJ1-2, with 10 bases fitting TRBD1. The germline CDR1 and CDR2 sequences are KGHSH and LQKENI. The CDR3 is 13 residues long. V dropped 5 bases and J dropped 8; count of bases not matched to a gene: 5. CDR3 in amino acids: CASSKGQGHGYTF. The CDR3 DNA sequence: TGTGCCAGCTCAAAGGGACAGGGGCACGGCTACACCTTC. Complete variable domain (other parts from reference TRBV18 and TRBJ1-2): NAGVMQNPRHLVRRRGQEARLRCSPMKGHSHVYWYRQLPEEGLKFMVYLQKENIIDESGMPKERFSAEFPKEGPSILRIQQVVRGDSAAYFCASSKGQGHGYTFGSGTRLTVV.

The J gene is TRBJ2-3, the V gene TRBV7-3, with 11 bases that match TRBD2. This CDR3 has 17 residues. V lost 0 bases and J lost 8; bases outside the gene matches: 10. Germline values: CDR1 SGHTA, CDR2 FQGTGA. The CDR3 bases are TGTGCCAGCAGCTTAACTTACCTAGCGGGAGGTGGTGGTACGCAGTATTTT. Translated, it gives CASSLTYLAGGGGTQYF.

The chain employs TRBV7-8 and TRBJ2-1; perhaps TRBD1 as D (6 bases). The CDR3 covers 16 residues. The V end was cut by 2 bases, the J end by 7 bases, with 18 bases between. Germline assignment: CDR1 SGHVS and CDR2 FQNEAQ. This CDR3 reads CASSLSVPQGKNEQFF. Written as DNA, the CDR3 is TGTGCCAGCAGCTTATCTGTCCCACAGGGAAAGAATGAGCAGTTCTTC.

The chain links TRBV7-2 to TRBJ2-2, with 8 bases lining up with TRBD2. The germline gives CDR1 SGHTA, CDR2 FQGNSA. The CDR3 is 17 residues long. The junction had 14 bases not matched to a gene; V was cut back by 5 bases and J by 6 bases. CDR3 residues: CASSPIGVSGIAGELFF. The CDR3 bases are TGTGCCAGCAGCCCAATAGGGGTTAGCGGGATAGCCGGGGAGCTGTTTTTT.

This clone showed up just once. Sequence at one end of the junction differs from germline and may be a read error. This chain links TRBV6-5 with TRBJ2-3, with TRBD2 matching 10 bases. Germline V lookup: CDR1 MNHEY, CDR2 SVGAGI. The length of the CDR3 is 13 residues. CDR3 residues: CASSSSSGGGPKF. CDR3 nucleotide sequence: TGTGCCAGCAGTTCCTCAAGCGGGGGGGGGCCCAAATTT.

CDR3 sequence reads: CSASLLRPGGMPNTGELFF. CDR3 nucleotides: TGCAGTGCTAGTCTACTGCGCCCAGGGGGCATGCCCAACACCGGGGAGCTGTTTTTT. The chain has TRBV20-1 and TRBJ2-2, with 8 bases fitting TRBD1. Per the germline V gene, CDR1 is DFQATT and CDR2 is SNEGSKA (reference sequence). V gave up 3 bases and J gave up 2 bases; unmatched junction bases: 17. This CDR3 region has 19 residues.

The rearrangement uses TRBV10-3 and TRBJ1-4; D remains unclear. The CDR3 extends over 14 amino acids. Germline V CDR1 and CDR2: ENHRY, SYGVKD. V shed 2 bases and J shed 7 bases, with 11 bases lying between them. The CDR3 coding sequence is TGTGCCATCAGTGAGGGAGGAGCGGGTGAAAAACTGTTTTTT. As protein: CAISEGGAGEKLFF.

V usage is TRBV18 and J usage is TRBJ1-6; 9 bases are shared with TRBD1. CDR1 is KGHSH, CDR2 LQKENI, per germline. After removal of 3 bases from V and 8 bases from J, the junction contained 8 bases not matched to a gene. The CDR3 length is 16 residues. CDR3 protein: CASSPKETGGDSPLHF. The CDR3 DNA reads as TGTGCCAGCTCACCGAAAGAGACAGGGGGGGATTCACCCCTCCACTTT.

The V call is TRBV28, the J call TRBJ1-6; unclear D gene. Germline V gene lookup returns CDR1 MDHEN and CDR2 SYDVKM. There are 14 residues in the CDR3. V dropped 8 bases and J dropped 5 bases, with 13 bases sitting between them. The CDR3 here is CASDSRKDNSPLHF. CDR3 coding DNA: TGTGCCAGCGATAGTCGAAAAGATAATTCACCCCTCCACTTT.

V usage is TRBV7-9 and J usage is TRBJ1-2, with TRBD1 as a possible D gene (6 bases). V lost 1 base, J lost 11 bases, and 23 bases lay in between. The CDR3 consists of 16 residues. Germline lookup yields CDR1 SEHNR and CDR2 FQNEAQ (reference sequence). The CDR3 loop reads CASSLVVGASRPMYTF. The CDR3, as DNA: TGTGCCAGCAGCTTAGTTGTGGGGGCCTCCCGTCCTATGTACACCTTC. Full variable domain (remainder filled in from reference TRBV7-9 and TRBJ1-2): DTGVSQNPRHKITKRGQNVTFRCDPISEHNRLYWYRQTLGQGPEFLTYFQNEAQLEKSRLLSDRFSAERPKGSFSTLEIQRTEQGDSAMYLCASSLVVGASRPMYTFGSGTRLTVV.

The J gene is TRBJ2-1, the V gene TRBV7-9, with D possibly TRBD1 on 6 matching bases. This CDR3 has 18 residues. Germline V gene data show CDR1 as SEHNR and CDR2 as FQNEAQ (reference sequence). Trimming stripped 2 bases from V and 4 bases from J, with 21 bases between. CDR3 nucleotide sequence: TGTGCCAGCAGCTTATCGGCAGGGGCCCAAAGAGTATACAATGAGCAGTTCTTC. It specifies CASSLSAGAQRVYNEQFF.

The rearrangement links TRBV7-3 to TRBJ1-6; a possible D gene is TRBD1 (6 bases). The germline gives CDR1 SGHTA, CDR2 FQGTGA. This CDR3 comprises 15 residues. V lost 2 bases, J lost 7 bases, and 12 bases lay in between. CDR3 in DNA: TGTGCCAGCAGCTTACGGGGGGCGCGCAATTCACCCCTCCACTTT. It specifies CASSLRGARNSPLHF. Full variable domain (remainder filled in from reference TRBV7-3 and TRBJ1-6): GAGVSQTPSNKVTEKGKYVELRCDPISGHTALYWYRQSLGQGPEFLIYFQGTGAADDSGLPNDRFFAVRPEGSVSTLKIQRTERGDSAVYLCASSLRGARNSPLHFGNGTRLTVT.

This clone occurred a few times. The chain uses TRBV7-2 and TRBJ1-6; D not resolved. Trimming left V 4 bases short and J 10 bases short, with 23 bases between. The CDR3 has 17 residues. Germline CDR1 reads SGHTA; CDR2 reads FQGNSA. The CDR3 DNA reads TGTGCCAGCAGCTCTCAAAACGGAGCTATACCCGGGTCACCCCTCCACTTT. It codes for CASSSQNGAIPGSPLHF.

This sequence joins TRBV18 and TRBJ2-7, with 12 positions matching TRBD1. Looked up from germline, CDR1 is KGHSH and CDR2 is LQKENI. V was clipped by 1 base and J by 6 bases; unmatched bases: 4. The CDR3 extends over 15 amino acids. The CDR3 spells CASSPLGQGAGEQYF. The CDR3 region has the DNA TGTGCCAGCTCACCACTGGGACAGGGGGCTGGCGAGCAGTACTTC.

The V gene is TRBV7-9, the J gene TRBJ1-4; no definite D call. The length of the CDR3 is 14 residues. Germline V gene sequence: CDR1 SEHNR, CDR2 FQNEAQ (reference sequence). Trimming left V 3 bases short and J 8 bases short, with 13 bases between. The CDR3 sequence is CASSLTVGGEKLFF. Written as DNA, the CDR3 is TGTGCCAGCAGCTTGACGGTCGGAGGGGAAAAACTGTTTTTT.

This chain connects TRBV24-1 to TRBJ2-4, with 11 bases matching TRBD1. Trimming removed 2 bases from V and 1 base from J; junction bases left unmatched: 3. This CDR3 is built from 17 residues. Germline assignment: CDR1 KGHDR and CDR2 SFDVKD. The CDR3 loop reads CATSDSGQGAAKNIQYF. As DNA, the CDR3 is TGTGCCACCAGTGATTCAGGACAGGGGGCTGCCAAAAACATTCAGTACTTC.

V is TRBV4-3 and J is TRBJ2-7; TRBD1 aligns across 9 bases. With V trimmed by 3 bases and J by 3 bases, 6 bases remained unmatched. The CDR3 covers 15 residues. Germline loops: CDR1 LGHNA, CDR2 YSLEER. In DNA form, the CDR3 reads TGCGCCAGCAGCCAGGGGGGACAGGGTGACTACGAGCAGTACTTC. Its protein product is CASSQGGQGDYEQYF.

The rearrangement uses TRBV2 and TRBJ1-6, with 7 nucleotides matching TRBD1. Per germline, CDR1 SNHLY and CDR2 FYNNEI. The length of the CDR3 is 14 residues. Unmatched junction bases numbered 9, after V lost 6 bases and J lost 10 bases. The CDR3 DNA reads TGTGCCAGCAGCCCTGACAGGGCTAAATCACCCCTCCACTTT. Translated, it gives CASSPDRAKSPLHF.